This TCR beta chain was sequenced in a study of CD8+ T cells in alopecia areata. As for the study in general: Treated patients were given oral tofacitinib, which was dosed at 5 to 10 mg twice daily. A 6-month off-drug phase came after tofacitinib, which had lasted 6 to 18 months.

Germline V gives CDR1 MNHEY, CDR2 SMNVEV (reference sequence). The CDR3 has 16 amino acids. Trimming left V 0 bases short and J 3 bases short, with 15 bases between. Extraction of RNA preceded its reverse transcription into cDNA, which served as the sequencing template. Sequenced by immunoSEQ multiplex PCR; TCRdb stores in-frame clones only, minus some. The sample shows approximately 12,000 clones, over 55% of them seen only once. Findings of the study overall: Lesional scalp, notably in alopecia totalis/universalis, had clonality above that of normal scalp.

With respect to this clone: The antigen is not known.

Alopecia areata patients provided lesional scalp punch biopsies and peripheral blood. This chain links TRBV27 with TRBJ2-7; D perhaps matches TRBD1 (5 bases). The sequence came from a human donor with alopecia areata. Sequenced material: skin. The CDR3 DNA follows: TGTGCCAGCAGTTTATCTTCCTCGGCCCAGGGCTACGAGCAGTACTTC. Amino acids: CASSLSSSAQGYEQYF.